This T cell receptor beta chain was sequenced for a study of metastatic and nonmetastatic thyroid tumors. Study at large: Comparison of repertoires was carried out across blood and tumor or nodule tissue from malignant and benign thyroid patients.

From the PCR reads, TCRdb re-called clones with MiXCR. The sample has tens of thousands of clones; approximately 24% are singletons. The CDR3 contains 13 residues. Trimming shortened V by 4 bases and J by 4 bases, and 8 bases separated the two germline ends. Germline V gene lookup returns CDR1 MNHNS and CDR2 SASEGT. Every patient was untreated before thyroid surgery. Study outcomes and limitations: Across blood and tumor, TCR beta diversity in malignant thyroid tumors was reportedly significantly higher than in benign nodules.

This clone appeared a few times. Its antigen is not identified. The genes are TRBV6-1 and TRBJ1-3, with a weak D call TRBD1 (5 bases). Sequencing was performed on blood. This receptor was identified in a female donor with papillary thyroid cancer or a benign thyroid nodule (not recorded which). Some clones in this sample may be carry-over from other donors' samples. CDR3 protein: CASSGDGGNTIYF. In DNA form, the CDR3 reads TGTGCCAGCAGTGGGGACGGAGGAAACACCATATATTTT.